Below, 11 T cell receptor beta chains from the same sample are listed, as sequenced in a study of T-cell reconstitution after alpha-beta-depleted transplantation in children. Library preparation (for TCRbeta) was performed with unique molecular identifiers. TCRdb itself ran the PCR reads through MiXCR, one entry per CDR3 protein. The sample has 780,000 or so distinct CDR3 sequences, around 15% seen once; the top ten hold about 5%. The sample consisted of PBMCs, mostly from graft donor cells, taken 360 days after TCRalphabeta/CD19-depleted stem cell transplant. The receptors here all came from a male patient between 10 and 17 years old who had a stem cell transplant for acute lymphoblastic leukemia, so the T cells may come from the graft donor.

The chain combines TRBV5-1 with TRBJ1-6; D may be TRBD1 (6 bases). CDR3 length: 13 amino acids. Germline-derived CDR1 and CDR2 are SGHRS and YFSETQ. The V gene lost 7 bases and the J gene lost 7 bases, with 12 bases spanning the gap. CDR3 in amino acids: CASRTVENSPLHF. In nucleotides, the CDR3 is TGCGCCAGCCGGACAGTTGAGAATTCACCCCTCCACTTT.

This chain links TRBV7-2 with TRBJ2-1; D is undetermined. The CDR3 consists of 16 residues. Trimming removed 3 bases from V and 1 base from J, with 13 bases in between. Germline CDR1 is SGHTA and CDR2 is FQGNSA. The CDR3 protein is CASSLFMFLSYNEQFF. The CDR3 coding sequence is TGTGCCAGCAGCTTGTTCATGTTTTTATCCTACAATGAGCAGTTCTTC.

This clonotype has more than one count but fewer than ten. The V and J genes are TRBV30 and TRBJ1-2; D gene uncertain. Germline V gene sequence: CDR1 GTSNPN, CDR2 SVGIG (reference sequence). The CDR3 has 12 residues. V was pared by 1 base and J by 2 bases, with 5 bases between. CDR3 bases: TGTGCCTGGAGTGCAGGAAACTATGGCTACACCTTC. Translated: CAWSAGNYGYTF.

This clonotype was detected a few times. The J gene is TRBJ2-3, the V gene TRBV7-9; TRBD2 matches at 7 bases. The V gene end was trimmed by 2 bases and the J gene end by 0 bases; junction bases not matched to a gene: 8. This CDR3 contains 17 residues. Germline V gene sequence: CDR1 SEHNR, CDR2 FQNEAQ (reference sequence). CDR3 sequence (DNA): TGTGCCAGCAGCTTAACCCCGTTGCGGGAGAGCACAGATACGCAGTATTTT. As protein: CASSLTPLRESTDTQYF.

A few counts support this clonotype. J is TRBJ2-7 and V is TRBV21-1; the table's D call, TRBD1, was not checked against the DNA. TRBV21-1 is listed as a pseudogene. This CDR3 comprises 13 residues. Written as DNA, the CDR3 is TGTCCTAGGCCAGGCGCCCCTTTCCACGAGCAGTACTTC. Protein: CPRPGAPFHEQYF.

In its sample, this clonotype was seen a few times. This chain uses TRBV18 with TRBJ2-7; possible D gene TRBD1, 5 bases. Germline CDR1 reads KGHSH; CDR2 reads LQKENI. With 3 bases removed from V and 3 bases from J, the gap between germline ends came to 12 bases. The CDR3 sequence is 14 residues long. The CDR3 loop reads CASSPTGSHYEQYF. The CDR3 nucleotides are TGTGCCAGCTCACCCACAGGATCCCACTACGAGCAGTACTTC.

This clonotype was picked up a small number of times. This rearrangement joins TRBV21-1 to TRBJ1-2; the DNA was not used to check the table's D call, TRBD1. TRBV21-1 is annotated as a pseudogene. CDR3 size: 16 residues. CDR3 residues: CASSKPGQGVGYGYTF. For the CDR3, the DNA is TGTGCCAGCAGCAAGCCGGGACAGGGGGTAGGTTATGGCTACACCTTC.

This clonotype was detected only a few times. V and J are TRBV5-1 and TRBJ2-1; 15 bases fit TRBD2. Germline V CDR1 and CDR2: SGHRS, YFSETQ. V dropped 2 bases and J dropped 3; count of bases not matched to a gene: 15. The CDR3 runs 21 residues. CDR3 sequence reads: CASSLSGTSGRPTYRYNEQFF. The CDR3 coding sequence is TGCGCCAGCAGCTTATCCGGGACTAGCGGGAGGCCGACTTACCGCTACAATGAGCAGTTCTTC. Combining the CDR3 with reference TRBV5-1 and TRBJ2-1 gives the whole variable domain KAGVTQTPRYLIKTRGQQVTLSCSPISGHRSVSWYQQTPGQGLQFLFEYFSETQRNKGNFPGRFSGRQFSNSRSEMNVSTLELGDSALYLCASSLSGTSGRPTYRYNEQFFGPGTRLTVL.

This clonotype was detected only a few times. The chain is built from TRBV12-5 and TRBJ2-1, with 10 bases identical to TRBD2. This CDR3 is built from 20 residues. Germline values: CDR1 LGHNT, CDR2 FRNRAP. Germline trimming cut 1 base from V and 1 base from J; bases unmatched to any gene: 13. CDR3: CASGLGESIKREGSYNEQFF. In nucleotides, the CDR3 is TGTGCTAGTGGTTTGGGGGAGTCCATCAAGCGGGAGGGTTCCTACAATGAGCAGTTCTTC.

This rearrangement joins TRBV3-1 to TRBJ2-7; 8 bases are shared with TRBD2. Germline CDR1 and CDR2: LGHDT and YNNKEL (reference sequence). V dropped 2 bases and J dropped 1; count of bases not matched to a gene: 4. This CDR3 is 15 amino acids long. In nucleotides, the CDR3 is TGTGCCAGCAGCCAATTTGCGGGAGGATCCTACGAGCAGTACTTC. Translation: CASSQFAGGSYEQYF.

There are many counts of this clonotype. The rearrangement uses TRBV11-2 and TRBJ2-2, with 7 bases lining up with TRBD2. CDR1 is SGHAT, CDR2 FQNNGV, per germline. CDR3 length: 14 residues. V lost 3 bases to trimming and J lost 6 bases; unmatched junction nucleotides: 4. The CDR3 loop reads CASSFSAGAGELFF. The DNA of the CDR3 is TGTGCCAGCAGCTTCTCCGCGGGAGCCGGGGAGCTGTTTTTT.